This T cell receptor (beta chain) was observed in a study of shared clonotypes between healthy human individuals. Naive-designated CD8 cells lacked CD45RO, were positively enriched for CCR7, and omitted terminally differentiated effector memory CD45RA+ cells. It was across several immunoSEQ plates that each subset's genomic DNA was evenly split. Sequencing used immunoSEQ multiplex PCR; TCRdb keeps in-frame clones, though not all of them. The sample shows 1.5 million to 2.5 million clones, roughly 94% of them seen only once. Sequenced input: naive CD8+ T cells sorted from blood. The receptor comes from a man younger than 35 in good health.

The CDR3 DNA sequence: TGTGCCAGTAGTATAGCGGCGGACTCCTACTCCTACGAGCAGTACTTC. It is translated as CASSIAADSYSYEQYF. The V call is TRBV19, the J call TRBJ2-7; tentatively, D is TRBD2 (5 bases). CDR3 length equals 16 residues. Trimming took off 1 base at V and 0 bases at J, with 13 bases between the two ends. The germline V gene encodes CDR1 LNHDA and CDR2 SQIVND (reference sequence).